A selection of T cell receptor beta chains follows, all from one sample in a study of OX40 agonist ivuxolimab in advanced cancers. Sequenced by immunoSEQ multiplex PCR; TCRdb stores in-frame clones only, minus some. Among approximately 76,000 clones listed, around 85% were seen once. Source: CD4+ or CD8+ T cells sorted from blood, taken in a trial of the OX40 agonist ivuxolimab. The receptors shown here come from an adult with an advanced solid tumor such as melanoma, head and neck, liver or kidney cancer. CDR3s include the opening cysteine and the closing phenylalanine or tryptophan. The D gene is left open where the match is weak. Expanded clones are given a class, and other clones once, few, many or no size at all.

V gene,J gene,clone size,D gene,CDR3 protein,CDR3 DNA
TRBV10-1,TRBJ2-5,NA,NA,CASSPDSFQETQYF,TGCGCCAGCAGCCCGGACAGTTTTCAAGAGACCCAGTACTTC
TRBV9,TRBJ2-7,NA,TRBD1,CASSARGQREQYF,TGTGCCAGCAGCGCCCGGGGACAGCGCGAGCAGTACTTC
TRBV11-1,TRBJ1-2,NA,NA,CASSDQGYGYTF,TGTGCCAGCAGCGATCAGGGCTATGGCTACACCTTC
TRBV5-8,TRBJ1-1,NA,NA,CASSLAQAEAFF,TGTGCCAGCAGCTTGGCTCAGGCTGAAGCTTTCTTT
TRBV27,TRBJ1-4,NA,NA,CASSLRGGGAIGEKLFF,TGTGCCAGCAGTTTAAGAGGCGGGGGCGCGATAGGTGAAAAACTGTTTTTT
TRBV19,TRBJ1-1,NA,NA,CASSPRQVEAFF,TGTGCCAGTAGTCCTCGACAGGTTGAAGCTTTCTTT
TRBV11-2,TRBJ2-7,NA,NA,CASSMTEGRRQYF,TGTGCCAGCAGCATGACGGAGGGGAGGCGGCAGTACTTC
TRBV6-4,TRBJ2-3,few,NA,CASSDTGAATDTQYF,TGTGCCAGCAGTGACACGGGAGCCGCAACAGATACGCAGTATTTT
TRBV29-1,TRBJ2-7,NA,NA,CSVLGQLNSYEQYF,TGCAGCGTCCTTGGACAGCTAAACTCCTACGAGCAGTACTTC
TRBV7-3,TRBJ2-4,once,NA,CASSLTEGRAKNIQYF,TGTGCCAGCAGCTTAACGGAAGGGAGAGCCAAAAACATTCAGTACTTC
TRBV4-1,TRBJ2-7,NA,NA,CASSQDHPEEQYF,TGCGCCAGCAGCCAAGATCATCCAGAAGAGCAGTACTTC
TRBV2,TRBJ2-7,NA,TRBD2,CAIRTSPDYEQYF,TGTGCCATCCGGACTAGCCCCGACTACGAGCAGTACTTC
TRBV7-2,TRBJ1-1,NA,NA,CASSPRTEAFF,TGTGCCAGCAGCCCCCGGACCGAAGCTTTCTTT
TRBV6-6,TRBJ2-6,NA,NA,CASSYREAGANVLTF,TGTGCCAGCAGTTACAGGGAGGCTGGGGCCAACGTCCTGACTTTC
TRBV5-1,TRBJ2-6,NA,NA,CASTFDLFSGANVLTF,TGCGCCAGCACCTTTGACTTGTTCTCTGGGGCCAACGTCCTGACTTTC
TRBV4-2,TRBJ1-2,few,NA,CASSQGGSANYGYTF,TGTGCCAGCAGCCAAGGTGGATCCGCTAACTATGGCTACACCTTC
TRBV5-6,TRBJ1-2,NA,NA,CASSSTPNYGYTF,TGTGCCAGCAGCTCCACACCGAACTATGGCTACACCTTC
TRBV18,TRBJ2-1,NA,TRBD2,CASSKLAGADYNEQFF,TGTGCCAGCTCAAAACTAGCGGGGGCAGATTACAATGAGCAGTTCTTC
TRBV19,TRBJ2-2,NA,NA,CASSIDGLLGNTGELFF,TGTGCCAGTAGTATAGACGGACTATTAGGGAACACCGGGGAGCTGTTTTTT
TRBV27,TRBJ1-2,NA,TRBD1,CASSLQGALGYGYTF,TGTGCCAGCAGCTTACAGGGGGCTTTAGGCTATGGCTACACCTTC
TRBV29-1,TRBJ2-2,NA,TRBD1,CSVPDRGSLFF,TGCAGCGTCCCGGACAGGGGGTCTCTGTTTTTT
TRBV5-1,TRBJ1-1,few,TRBD1,CASSLARTGNTEAFF,TGCGCCAGCAGCTTGGCTCGGACAGGAAACACTGAAGCTTTCTTT
TRBV10-3,TRBJ2-5,NA,NA,CAISENGGQETQYF,TGTGCCATCAGTGAAAATGGAGGCCAAGAGACCCAGTACTTC
TRBV9,TRBJ2-1,NA,TRBD2,CASSVETSGRDEQFF,TGTGCCAGCAGCGTAGAGACTAGCGGGAGGGATGAGCAGTTCTTC
TRBV19,TRBJ1-3,NA,NA,CASSPQGSGNTIYF,TGTGCCAGTAGTCCACAGGGTTCAGGAAACACCATATATTTT
TRBV18,TRBJ1-1,NA,NA,CASSPQSGNTEAFF,TGTGCCAGCTCACCCCAGTCAGGGAACACTGAAGCTTTCTTT
TRBV19,TRBJ1-5,NA,NA,CASSIGGGGEQPQHF,TGTGCCAGTAGTATAGGGGGTGGGGGGGAGCAGCCCCAGCATTTT
TRBV7-2,TRBJ1-2,NA,NA,CASSLGHIYGYTF,TGTGCCAGCAGCTTAGGTCATATCTATGGCTACACCTTC
TRBV5-1,TRBJ1-1,NA,NA,CASSLVGWGDTEAFF,TGCGCCAGCAGCTTGGTAGGGTGGGGGGACACTGAAGCTTTCTTT
TRBV5-1,TRBJ2-3,NA,TRBD2,CASSFLAGGLSTDTQYF,TGCGCCAGCAGCTTCCTAGCGGGAGGCCTTAGCACAGATACGCAGTATTTT
TRBV27,TRBJ1-5,NA,NA,CASSLFWRDQPQHF,TGTGCCAGCAGTTTATTTTGGAGGGATCAGCCCCAGCATTTT
TRBV25-1,TRBJ1-5,NA,NA,CASKDPNQPQHF,TGTGCCAGCAAAGATCCCAATCAGCCCCAGCATTTT
TRBV29-1,TRBJ1-1,NA,NA,CSVSQLSNTEAFF,TGCAGCGTTTCACAGCTGTCGAACACTGAAGCTTTCTTT
TRBV7-9,TRBJ2-3,NA,TRBD2,CASSFKGLATRDTQYF,TGTGCCAGCAGCTTTAAGGGACTAGCAACCCGGGATACGCAGTATTTT
TRBV27,TRBJ2-1,NA,NA,CASSLRGGSSYNEQFF,TGTGCCAGCAGTTTACGGGGCGGCAGCTCCTACAATGAGCAGTTCTTC
TRBV9,TRBJ2-2,NA,TRBD2,CASSVGTSGRTGELFF,TGTGCCAGCAGCGTGGGTACTAGCGGGAGGACCGGGGAGCTGTTTTTT
TRBV6-5,TRBJ1-4,NA,NA,CASSPSVTNEKLFF,TGTGCCAGCAGCCCCAGTGTGACTAATGAAAAACTGTTTTTT
TRBV19,TRBJ2-7,NA,NA,CASSPGVAYEQYF,TGTGCCAGTAGTCCCGGGGTGGCGTACGAGCAGTACTTC
TRBV7-9,TRBJ2-7,NA,TRBD1,CASSPRGTGEGSYEQYF,TGTGCCAGCAGCCCTAGGGGGACAGGGGAAGGCTCCTACGAGCAGTACTTC
TRBV15,TRBJ2-6,NA,TRBD1,CATSSARDRGAGANVLTF,TGTGCCACCAGCAGTGCCCGGGACAGGGGAGCGGGGGCCAACGTCCTGACTTTC
TRBV19,TRBJ2-1,NA,TRBD2,CASSLAGGGDEQFF,TGTGCCAGTAGTTTAGCGGGGGGTGGGGATGAGCAGTTCTTC
TRBV7-9,TRBJ1-3,few,TRBD1,CASSPTGGDGNTIYF,TGTGCCAGCAGCCCAACAGGGGGCGACGGAAACACCATATATTTT
TRBV4-2,TRBJ2-5,NA,TRBD2,CASSQGLAGGRQETQYF,TGTGCCAGCAGCCAGGGACTAGCGGGTGGTCGGCAAGAGACCCAGTACTTC
TRBV5-1,TRBJ2-1,NA,NA,CASREAGKHNEQFF,TGCGCCAGCAGAGAGGCTGGTAAGCACAATGAGCAGTTCTTC
TRBV9,TRBJ2-2,NA,NA,CASSVEGASTGELFF,TGTGCCAGCAGCGTAGAGGGTGCAAGCACCGGGGAGCTGTTTTTT
TRBV2,TRBJ2-5,NA,NA,CATRGPEETQYF,TGTGCCACCCGTGGGCCAGAGGAGACCCAGTACTTC
TRBV11-2,TRBJ1-2,few,NA,CASSLSGGGHGYGYTF,TGTGCCAGCAGCTTGTCTGGAGGGGGACATGGCTATGGCTACACCTTC
TRBV6-4,TRBJ1-4,NA,NA,CASSDSQEAEKLFF,TGTGCCAGCAGTGACTCACAGGAGGCTGAAAAACTGTTTTTT